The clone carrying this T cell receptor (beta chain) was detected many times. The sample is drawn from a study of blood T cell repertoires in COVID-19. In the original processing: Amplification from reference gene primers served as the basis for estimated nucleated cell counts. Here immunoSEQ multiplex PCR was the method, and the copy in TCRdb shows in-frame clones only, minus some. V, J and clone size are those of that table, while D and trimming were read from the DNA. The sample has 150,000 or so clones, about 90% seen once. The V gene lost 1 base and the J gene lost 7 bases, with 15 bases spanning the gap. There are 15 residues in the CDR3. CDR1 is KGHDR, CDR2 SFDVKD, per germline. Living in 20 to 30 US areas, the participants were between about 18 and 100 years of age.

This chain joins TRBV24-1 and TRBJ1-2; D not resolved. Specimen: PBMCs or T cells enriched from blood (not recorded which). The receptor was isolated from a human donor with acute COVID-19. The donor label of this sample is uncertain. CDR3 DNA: TGTGCCACCAGTGATTTAACGGTAGCGGAATCTGGCTACACCTTC. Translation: CATSDLTVAESGYTF.